This entry lists 20 T cell receptor beta chains sequenced from one sample in a study of shared clonotypes between healthy human individuals. Cells designated naive CD8 were CD45RO-negative and were positively selected for CCR7, with terminally differentiated effector memory CD45RA+ cells excluded. The assay was immunoSEQ multiplex PCR, and TCRdb's table has in-frame clones only and misses some. The profile shows some 2.1 million clones, about 94% of them singletons. The sequencing sample was made of naive CD8+ T cells sorted from blood. These receptors were collected from a man younger than 35 in good health.

V gene TRBV7-8 combines with J gene TRBJ1-2; tentative D call: TRBD1 (5 bases). CDR1 and CDR2 (germline): SGHVS, FQNEAQ. V was shortened by 0 bases and J by 2 bases, with 16 bases between the two germline ends. The CDR3 is 17 residues long. CDR3 sequence (DNA): TGTGCCAGCAGCTTAGCAGGGGCATTCTCCCTCAACTATGGCTACACCTTC. It specifies CASSLAGAFSLNYGYTF.

The V gene is TRBV2, the J gene TRBJ2-2; no definite D call. Per the germline V gene, CDR1 is SNHLY and CDR2 is FYNNEI. Trimming took off 6 bases at V and 7 bases at J, with 6 bases between the two ends. This CDR3 has 11 amino acids. For the CDR3, the DNA is TGTGCCAGCAGGGGAAACGGGGAGCTGTTTTTT. This encodes CASRGNGELFF. Drawing the rest from reference TRBV2 and TRBJ2-2, the complete variable domain is EPEVTQTPSHQVTQMGQEVILRCVPISNHLYFYWYRQILGQKVEFLVSFYNNEISEKSEIFDDQFSVERPDGSNFTLKIRSTKLEDSAMYFCASRGNGELFFGEGSRLTVL.

J is TRBJ2-3 and V is TRBV10-2; D is possibly TRBD1 or TRBD2 (6 bases each). V lost 6 bases and J lost 5, with 21 bases in between. CDR1 and CDR2 (germline): WSHSY, SAAADI. The CDR3 runs to 16 residues. DNA for the CDR3: TGCGCCAGCAGCGAGGCTCTTGGGGGGCAGAAAGATACGCAGTATTTT. Its translation is CASSEALGGQKDTQYF.

The chain has TRBV9 and TRBJ2-1; D remains ambiguous. The ends were cut back, 0 bases at V and 5 bases at J, with 15 bases in the middle. This CDR3 region has 16 residues. CDR1 is SGDLS and CDR2 is YYNGEE in the germline V gene. Here the CDR3 DNA reads TGTGCCAGCAGCGTAGTAGATATACCTGGGGACAATGAGCAGTTCTTC. Translating gives CASSVVDIPGDNEQFF.

As regards this clone: A much more abundant neighbour one base away suggests this may be a read error. The same CDR3 can be traced to other DNA sequences in this sample. This chain connects TRBV6-6 to TRBJ2-2, with D unclear. The CDR3 loop spans 12 amino acids. V shed 5 bases and J shed 1 base, with 2 bases lying between them. Germline V gene sequence: CDR1 MNHNY, CDR2 SVGAGI (reference sequence). The CDR3 loop reads CASSENTGELFF. The CDR3 coding sequence is TGTGCCAGCAGTGAGAACACCGGGGAGCTGTTTTTT.

The rearrangement joins TRBV4-2 to TRBJ2-5, with TRBD2 matching over 10 bases. This CDR3 comprises 16 residues. Germline CDR1 and CDR2: LGHNA and YNFKEQ. V was clipped by 0 bases and J by 4 bases; unmatched bases: 5. CDR3 sequence: CASSQEAAGGRETQYF. For the CDR3, the DNA is TGTGCCAGCAGCCAAGAGGCAGCGGGGGGGCGAGAGACCCAGTACTTC.

The V gene is TRBV4-1, the J gene TRBJ1-6; D may be TRBD1 (5 bases). The CDR3 is 18 residues long. Germline CDR1 and CDR2: MGHRA and YSYEKL. V lost 0 bases, J lost 6 bases, and 18 bases lay in between. The CDR3: CASSQDRGGLPFNSPLHF. CDR3 DNA sequence: TGCGCCAGCAGCCAAGATAGGGGAGGACTCCCGTTTAATTCACCCCTCCACTTT.

This sequence joins TRBV11-2 and TRBJ2-3; D call uncertain. Deletions cut 2 bases from V and 2 bases from J, with 5 bases between. The CDR3 consists of 13 residues. Germline V lookup: CDR1 SGHAT, CDR2 FQNNGV. The DNA for the CDR3 is TGTGCCAGCAGCTTAATAGTCACAGATACGCAGTATTTT. The encoded protein is CASSLIVTDTQYF. Supplemented by reference TRBV11-2 and TRBJ2-3, the full variable domain reads EAGVAQSPRYKIIEKRQSVAFWCNPISGHATLYWYQQILGQGPKLLIQFQNNGVVDDSQLPKDRFSAERLKGVDSTLKIQPAKLEDSAVYLCASSLIVTDTQYFGPGTRLTVL.

The chain combines TRBV6-1 with TRBJ1-5, with a tentative D call TRBD1 (5 bases). Per germline, CDR1 MNHNS and CDR2 SASEGT. Trimming shortened V by 4 bases and J by 4 bases, and 11 bases separated the two germline ends. CDR3 length equals 14 residues. The CDR3 sequence: CASSGGLLNQPQHF. DNA of the CDR3: TGTGCCAGCAGTGGGGGGTTGCTTAATCAGCCCCAGCATTTT.

The table lists this clone with a count of one. V gene TRBV30 combines with J gene TRBJ2-3; 8 bases align to TRBD2. Germline CDR1 is GTSNPN and CDR2 is SVGIG (reference sequence). The length of the CDR3 is 18 residues. Losses at the gene ends were 1 base for V and 2 bases for J; bases not matched to a gene: 14. As DNA, the CDR3 is TGTGCCTGGAGTGGATTTAGCGGGGCCGACCTATACACAGATACGCAGTATTTT. The encoded protein is CAWSGFSGADLYTDTQYF.

The chain is built from TRBV7-8 and TRBJ2-1; TRBD2 matches 8 bases. The CDR3 is made up of 18 amino acids. CDR1 is SGHVS and CDR2 is FQNEAQ in the germline V gene. V lost 1 base, J lost 0 bases, and 8 bases stayed unmatched. The chain's CDR3 is CASSLDWLAGRSYNEQFF. The CDR3 coding sequence is TGTGCCAGCAGCTTAGATTGGCTAGCGGGCCGCTCCTACAATGAGCAGTTCTTC.

The rearrangement links TRBV11-2 to TRBJ2-7; 10 bases are a match to TRBD1. Germline CDR1 SGHAT, CDR2 FQNNGV. This CDR3 spans 15 amino acids. V was pared by 3 bases and J by 3 bases, with 5 bases of the junction left unmatched. The CDR3 nucleotides are TGTGCCAGCAGCTTGAGACAGGGGGCTTTCTACGAGCAGTACTTC. It yields the protein CASSLRQGAFYEQYF.

V is TRBV6-1 and J is TRBJ2-7; 8 bases line up with TRBD2. Germline CDR1 and CDR2: MNHNS and SASEGT. CDR3 length equals 17 residues. V shed 2 bases, J shed 0 bases, and the junction held 9 bases outside the gene matches. CDR3 protein: CASSEFAGGMDSYEQYF. DNA for the CDR3: TGTGCCAGCAGTGAATTTGCGGGAGGCATGGACTCCTACGAGCAGTACTTC.

This chain links TRBV4-3 with TRBJ2-1; TRBD2 agrees at 11 bases. The CDR3 extends over 15 amino acids. J lost 7 bases, V lost 2 bases, and 4 bases had no gene match. CDR1 and CDR2 from the germline V gene are LGHNA and YSLEER. This CDR3 reads CASSQLAGGGNEQFF. The CDR3 region has the DNA TGCGCCAGCAGCCAACTAGCGGGAGGAGGGAATGAGCAGTTCTTC.

This clone was counted only a few times. The same CDR3 can be traced to other DNA sequences in this sample. This rearrangement joins TRBV5-1 to TRBJ2-1; TRBD2 matches at 13 bases. With V trimmed by 3 bases and J by 2 bases, 2 bases remained unmatched. This CDR3 contains 16 residues. The germline CDR1 and CDR2 sequences are SGHRS and YFSETQ. CDR3 loop: CASSSGLAGTYNEQFF. The CDR3 bases are TGCGCCAGCAGCTCGGGACTAGCGGGGACCTACAATGAGCAGTTCTTC.

The rearrangement joins TRBV6-6 to TRBJ2-2, with D maybe TRBD2 (6 bases). V was cut by 10 bases and J by 4 bases, with 16 bases left in between. This CDR3 is built from 14 residues. Per germline, CDR1 MNHNY and CDR2 SVGAGI (reference sequence). The DNA of the CDR3 is TGTGCCACAGAGTGGGGGGAAGGCACCGGGGAGCTGTTTTTT. Translated: CATEWGEGTGELFF.

The chain uses TRBV19 and TRBJ2-5; 10 bases are a match to TRBD2. Germline assignment: CDR1 LNHDA and CDR2 SQIVND (reference sequence). J was trimmed by 4 bases and V by 4 bases; bases with no gene match: 6. The CDR3 consists of 15 residues. CDR3: CASSNLAGEGETQYF. In DNA form, the CDR3 reads TGTGCCAGTAGTAACCTAGCGGGAGAGGGAGAGACCCAGTACTTC.

This sequence joins TRBV5-1 and TRBJ2-3; 10 bases match TRBD2. In germline, CDR1 is SGHRS, CDR2 YFSETQ. Unmatched junction bases numbered 4, after V lost 1 base and J lost 2 bases. This CDR3 comprises 16 residues. This chain's CDR3 is CASSLSGGANTDTQYF. CDR3 sequence (DNA): TGCGCCAGCAGCTTGAGCGGGGGGGCGAACACAGATACGCAGTATTTT. Full variable domain (remainder filled in from reference TRBV5-1 and TRBJ2-3): KAGVTQTPRYLIKTRGQQVTLSCSPISGHRSVSWYQQTPGQGLQFLFEYFSETQRNKGNFPGRFSGRQFSNSRSEMNVSTLELGDSALYLCASSLSGGANTDTQYFGPGTRLTVL.

The chain links TRBV18 to TRBJ2-2; the D is unclear. Germline-derived CDR1 and CDR2 are KGHSH and LQKENI. V shed 6 bases and J shed 1 base, with 15 bases lying between them. This CDR3 spans 16 amino acids. The CDR3 DNA sequence: TGTGCCAGCTCTGATGACATTGCAGTGAACACCGGGGAGCTGTTTTTT. It codes for CASSDDIAVNTGELFF.

V and J are TRBV28 and TRBJ2-3; D call uncertain. The length of the CDR3 is 14 residues. Germline loops: CDR1 MDHEN, CDR2 SYDVKM. Trimming took off 7 bases at V and 0 bases at J, with 11 bases between the two ends. CDR3 in amino acids: CASTLMFSTDTQYF. The CDR3 DNA follows: TGTGCCAGCACCCTGATGTTTAGCACAGATACGCAGTATTTT.